This T cell receptor (beta chain) is drawn from a study of response to subunit inactivated influenza vaccine. V was cut by 0 bases and J by 2 bases, with 10 bases left in between. Germline V gene lookup returns CDR1 LGHDT and CDR2 YNNKEL (reference sequence). The CDR3 has 15 amino acids. A single record per CDR3 protein comes from TCRdb applying MiXCR to the RT-PCR reads. Of hundreds of thousands of distinct CDR3 sequences in the sample, about 25% were seen once. This clonotype was obtained from a man aged 50-59 years who received an inactivated influenza vaccine. The chain has TRBV3-1 and TRBJ1-2, with unresolved D. The material sequenced was CD4+ T cells sorted from PBMCs, taken 5 days after vaccination. The CDR3 loop reads CASSQDDRGNYGYTF. The CDR3 DNA follows: TGTGCCAGCAGCCAAGATGATAGAGGGAACTATGGCTACACCTTC.